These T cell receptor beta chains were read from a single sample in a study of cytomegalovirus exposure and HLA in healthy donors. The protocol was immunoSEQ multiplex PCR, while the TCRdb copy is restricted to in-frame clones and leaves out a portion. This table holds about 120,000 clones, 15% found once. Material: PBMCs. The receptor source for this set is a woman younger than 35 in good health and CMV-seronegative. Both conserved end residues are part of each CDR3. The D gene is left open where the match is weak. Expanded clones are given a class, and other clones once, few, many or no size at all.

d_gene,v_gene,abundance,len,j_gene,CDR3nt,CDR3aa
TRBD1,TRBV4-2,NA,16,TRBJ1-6,TGTGCCAGCAGCCTCCCAAACAGGGGGCGGAGGTCACCCCTCCACTTT,CASSLPNRGRRSPLHF
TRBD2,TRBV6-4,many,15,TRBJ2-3,TGTGCCAGCAGTAGCGGGGGCCTTAGCACAGATACGCAGTATTTT,CASSSGGLSTDTQYF
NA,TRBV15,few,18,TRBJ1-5,TGTGCCACCAGCACGCGCGTGGGGCCCTTAGGGGGTATCGAGCCCCAGCATTTT,CATSTRVGPLGGIEPQHF
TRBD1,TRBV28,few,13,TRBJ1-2,TGTGCCAGCGTAACAGGGGGGAGCTATGGCTACACCTTC,CASVTGGSYGYTF
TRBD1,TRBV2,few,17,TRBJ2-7,TGTGCCAGCAGTGGGGTAGGGGGGGACAGGGTTTGGTACGAGCAGTACTTC,CASSGVGGDRVWYEQYF
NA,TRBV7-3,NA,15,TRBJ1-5,TGTGCCAGCAGCTTAACATCGGGTTCGAATCAGCCCCAGCATTTT,CASSLTSGSNQPQHF
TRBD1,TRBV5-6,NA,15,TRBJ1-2,TGTGCCAGCAGCCCGGGGACAGGGGGGGTCTATGGCTACACCTTC,CASSPGTGGVYGYTF
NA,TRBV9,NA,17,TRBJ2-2,TGTGCCAGCAAGGGGACCGGACCCAAGGGGGAAGCCGGGGAGCTGTTTTTT,CASKGTGPKGEAGELFF
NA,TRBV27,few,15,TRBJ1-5,TGTGCCAGCAGTTTATCTCAGGGCGGCGGTCAGCCCCAGCATTTT,CASSLSQGGGQPQHF
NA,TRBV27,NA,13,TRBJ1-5,TGTGCCAGCAGCCCCGCGGGGACTCAGCCCCAGCATTTT,CASSPAGTQPQHF
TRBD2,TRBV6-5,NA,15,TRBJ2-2,TGTGCCAGTTCCCTCGGGCGGGGGGCCGCCGGGGAGCTGTTTTTT,CASSLGRGAAGELFF
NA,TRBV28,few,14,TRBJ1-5,TGTGCCAGCAGTTTCAGGGGTTTTAATCAGCCCCAGCATTTT,CASSFRGFNQPQHF
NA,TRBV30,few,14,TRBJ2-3,TGTGCCTGGAGTGGACACTTTAGCACAGATACGCAGTATTTT,CAWSGHFSTDTQYF
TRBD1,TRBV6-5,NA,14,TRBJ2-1,TGTGCCAGCAGATCCACGGACAGGCTCTATGAGCAGTTCTTC,CASRSTDRLYEQFF
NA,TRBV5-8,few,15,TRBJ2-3,TGTGCCAGCAGCCAAGTCCGGTTTAGCACAGATACGCAGTATTTT,CASSQVRFSTDTQYF
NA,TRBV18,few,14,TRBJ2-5,TGTGCCAGCTCACCACCGGGCAGGCAAGAGACCCAGTACTTC,CASSPPGRQETQYF
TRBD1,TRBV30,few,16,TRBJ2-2,TGTGCCTGGAGTGTAGGGGTAGGGGGCAACACCGGGGAGCTGTTTTTT,CAWSVGVGGNTGELFF
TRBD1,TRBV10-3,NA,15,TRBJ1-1,TGTGCCATCAGAAAAAGCGGGCAGGGGGCTACTGAAGCTTTCTTT,CAIRKSGQGATEAFF
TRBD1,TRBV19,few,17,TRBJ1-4,TGTGCCAGTAGTGGACAGGCTCTAATTGCAACTAATGAAAAACTGTTTTTT,CASSGQALIATNEKLFF
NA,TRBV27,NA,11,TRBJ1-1,TGTGCCAGCAGCCTGGGGGGTGAAGCTTTCTTT,CASSLGGEAFF
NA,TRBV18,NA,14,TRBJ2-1,TGTGCCAGCTCACCGGGACTGCCCTACAATGAGCAGTTCTTC,CASSPGLPYNEQFF
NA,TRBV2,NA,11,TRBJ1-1,TGTGCCAGCACTCTCAACACTGAAGCTTTCTTT,CASTLNTEAFF
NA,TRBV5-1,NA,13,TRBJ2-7,TGCGCCAGCGGGGGCGGGAGCTCCTACGAGCAGTACTTC,CASGGGSSYEQYF
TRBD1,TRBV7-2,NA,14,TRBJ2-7,TGTGCCAGTACCAGAGGGACAGGGGGCTACGAGCAGTACTTC,CASTRGTGGYEQYF
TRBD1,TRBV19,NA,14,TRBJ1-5,TGTGCCAGTACCCCGACAGGGGGGCATCAGCCCCAGCATTTT,CASTPTGGHQPQHF
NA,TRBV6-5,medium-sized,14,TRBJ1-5,TGTGCCAGCAGGGAGGGTCTTAGCAATCAGCCCCAGCATTTT,CASREGLSNQPQHF
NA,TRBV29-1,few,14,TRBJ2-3,TGCAGCGTTGCCCCAGTGCACCTCACAGATACGCAGTATTTT,CSVAPVHLTDTQYF
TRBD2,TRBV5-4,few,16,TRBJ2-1,TGTGCCAGCAGCCACGGGACTAGCGGGAGTTCTGACGAGCAGTTCTTC,CASSHGTSGSSDEQFF
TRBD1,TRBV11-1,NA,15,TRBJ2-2,TGTGCCAGCAGGTCCGGGACAGTAAACACCGGGGAGCTGTTTTTT,CASRSGTVNTGELFF
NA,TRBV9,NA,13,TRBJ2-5,TGTGCCAGCAGCCAACGCCGGGGGGAGACCCAGTACTTC,CASSQRRGETQYF
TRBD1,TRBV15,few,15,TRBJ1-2,TGTGCCACCAGCAGAGATGGGGGACAGGCATATGGCTACACCTTC,CATSRDGGQAYGYTF
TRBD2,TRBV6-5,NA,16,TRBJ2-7,TGTGCCAGCAGTTACTCCCGACTAGCGGGGACGAAAGAGCAGTACTTC,CASSYSRLAGTKEQYF
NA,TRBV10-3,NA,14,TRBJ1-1,TGTGCCATCAAGCGAGTAGGAGACAGCACTGAAGCTTTCTTT,CAIKRVGDSTEAFF
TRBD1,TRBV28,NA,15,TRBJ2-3,TGTGCCAGCACCTCCGGACAGGGTCGGACAGATACGCAGTATTTT,CASTSGQGRTDTQYF
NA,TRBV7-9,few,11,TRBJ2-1,TGTGCCAGCAGCCCCCGCAATGAGCAGTTCTTC,CASSPRNEQFF
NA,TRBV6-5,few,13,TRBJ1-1,TGTGCCAGCAGTTACTCGGCGGGGACGGGTGCTTTCTTT,CASSYSAGTGAFF
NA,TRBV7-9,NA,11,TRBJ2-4,TGTGCCAGCAGCTCCGAGAACATTCAGTACTTC,CASSSENIQYF
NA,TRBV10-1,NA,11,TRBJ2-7,TGCGCCAACAAGCACCGGGGCGAGCAGTACTTC,CANKHRGEQYF
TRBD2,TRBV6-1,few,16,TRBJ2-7,TGTGCCAGCAGTGAAGGCCTAGCGGGAGGTTCCTACGAGCAGTACTTC,CASSEGLAGGSYEQYF
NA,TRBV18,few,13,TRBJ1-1,TGTGCCAGCTCACCAGGGCTGAACACTGAAGCTTTCTTT,CASSPGLNTEAFF
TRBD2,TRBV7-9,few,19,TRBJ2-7,TGTGCCAGCAGCTCACAACTAGCGGGGAGGGCCAGTAGTTCCTACGAGCAGTACTTC,CASSSQLAGRASSSYEQYF
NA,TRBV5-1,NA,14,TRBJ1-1,TGCGCCAGCAGCTTGAGCGGGGGCGTAGATGAAGCTTTCTTT,CASSLSGGVDEAFF
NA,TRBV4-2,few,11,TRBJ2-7,TGTGCCAGCAGCCAAGGGAGCGAGCAGTACTTC,CASSQGSEQYF
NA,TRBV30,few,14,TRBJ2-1,TGTGCCTGGAGAATTGGAGGGCCCTACAATGAGCAGTTCTTC,CAWRIGGPYNEQFF